The rows below give T cell receptor beta chains drawn from one sample of a study of T cell clones after liver transplantation. Sequencing was performed with immunoSEQ multiplex PCR; in TCRdb, only in-frame clones are kept and a portion is missing. The table has 50,000 to 60,000 clones, less than 85% seen once. The sequenced sample was CD4+ T cells from blood, obtained at the roughly 15-month timepoint. The receptors were gathered from a human patient who received a liver transplant. A subset of T cells may come from the graft donor. Each CDR3 is given without its conserved first and last residue. The order of the fields is D gene, V gene, clone size, CDR3 protein. The D gene is left open where the match is weak. Not all rows give a size; the values are once, few, many and, for expanded clones, a class.

>NA|TRBV12-5|NA
ASGLGTGTQY
>NA|TRBV19|NA
ASRAPEGNQPQH
>NA|TRBV7-9|NA
ATEGGGSYGYT
>TRBD1|TRBV19|NA
ASSKSRQGASNEQF
>TRBD1|TRBV5-1|NA
ASSLGGQPNTEAF
>TRBD2|TRBV7-9|NA
ASDGLAENNEQF
>NA|TRBV5-8|NA
ASSPGQTSNQPQH
>NA|TRBV5-1|NA
ASNIGRSTDTQY
>TRBD2|TRBV7-9|NA
ASTPGGSSYEQY
>NA|TRBV29-1|NA
SHPFPAGIITDTQY
>NA|TRBV5-8|NA
ASSLGSGESNGYT
>NA|TRBV5-6|NA
ASTRGWGAGETQY
>NA|TRBV9|NA
ASSPRDGSLFGNTIY
>TRBD1|TRBV7-9|NA
ASSNRGGNTIY
>NA|TRBV15|once
ATSRDRAGELF
>TRBD1|TRBV27|NA
ASSSPDRGYEQY
>NA|TRBV2|NA
ASSEAGGVVYEQF
>TRBD1|TRBV9|once
ASSHRGGANVLT
>TRBD2|TRBV5-4|NA
ASSLGRGGQETQY
>NA|TRBV5-8|NA
ASSLGHSDTQY
>NA|TRBV27|NA
ASSPKQPQGRETQY
>NA|TRBV19|NA
ASSIDPTRIEKLF
>TRBD1|TRBV30|few
AWSVSRGQGAYGYT
>NA|TRBV6-1|few
ASSGRDRTWQY
>TRBD2|TRBV2|NA
ASSRGLVFGEQF
>TRBD1|TRBV10-3|NA
AITSGGTGELF
>NA|TRBV30|NA
AWRRGRSDGYT
>NA|TRBV6-1|once
ASSEIIRDNNEQF
>NA|TRBV5-5|NA
ASSLSGGRTYEQY
>NA|TRBV7-2|NA
ASSFGNGGGYT
>NA|TRBV28|few
ASSLPEGRGSPLH
>NA|TRBV30|NA
AWRREGKGSGNTIY
>NA|TRBV19|NA
ASSISGDYGYT
>NA|TRBV2|NA
ASQGVDTEQF
>NA|TRBV19|NA
ASRWGGPTDTQY
>NA|TRBV2|few
ASTPGGFAEAF
>TRBD2|TRBV2|few
ASSDASGGGEQF
>NA|TRBV9|NA
ASSVVWSGMYNEQF
>NA|TRBV6-5|once
ASSYSRGASTGELF
>NA|TRBV15|NA
ATSRDLELPRDTQY
>NA|TRBV11-3|once
ASSPTGQTGTDTQY